The next 26 T cell receptor beta chains were all read from a single sample in a study of regulatory T cells in long-lasting Graves disease. Indicated time point: persistent/refractory GD, antithyroid drugs over 5 years with positive TRAb. Extracted RNA from PBMCs served as the source of the TCR library. TCR beta libraries were built with iRepertoire HTBI primers and Arm-PCR of CDR3 regions. One entry per CDR3 protein, called by TCRdb with MiXCR from the multiplex PCR reads. The sample carries 400,000 to 500,000 distinct CDR3 sequences, around a fifth recorded once. The sequences come from peripheral blood mononuclear cells (PBMCs), collected when the disease was refractory, from a patient treated with antithyroid drugs. The receptors were sampled from a female donor with Graves disease.

This clonotype was counted a few times. This rearrangement joins TRBV5-1 to TRBJ2-7; D not certain. V was shortened by 0 bases and J by 0 bases, with 13 bases between the two germline ends. The CDR3 has 16 residues. Germline assignment: CDR1 SGHRS and CDR2 YFSETQ. Here the CDR3 DNA reads TGCGCCAGCAGCTTGGGTGGGCAGTCAGTCTCCTACGAGCAGTACTTC. Its protein is CASSLGGQSVSYEQYF.

In DNA, the CDR3 is TGTGCCAGCACCCCGGGACAGGGAGGCGAGCAGTACTTC. Translated, it gives CASTPGQGGEQYF. This chain connects TRBV7-8 to TRBJ2-7; 9 nucleotides align to TRBD1. The CDR3 runs to 13 residues. V shed 7 bases, J shed 6 bases, and the junction held 7 bases outside the gene matches. In germline, CDR1 is SGHVS, CDR2 FQNEAQ.

The V gene is TRBV3-1, the J gene TRBJ1-3; TRBD1 matches at 8 bases. The junction had 3 bases not matched to a gene; V was cut back by 3 bases and J by 2 bases. Germline V gene lookup returns CDR1 LGHDT and CDR2 YNNKEL (reference sequence). The CDR3 loop spans 15 amino acids. For the CDR3, the DNA is TGTGCCAGCAGCCATAGGACAGGGACTGGAAACACCATATATTTT. It codes for CASSHRTGTGNTIYF.

The table lists this clonotype with many counts. V gene TRBV6-1 combines with J gene TRBJ1-5; the D is unclear. CDR1 and CDR2 from the germline V gene are MNHNS and SASEGT. This CDR3 is 13 amino acids long. V lost 7 bases to trimming and J lost 4 bases, with 11 bases between them. The CDR3 is CASTYGVNQPQHF. The DNA for the CDR3 is TGTGCCAGCACCTACGGGGTTAATCAGCCCCAGCATTTT.

The sample holds many counts of this clonotype. This sequence joins TRBV27 and TRBJ1-4; D gene ambiguous. Trimming stripped 2 bases from V and 0 bases from J, with 10 bases between. CDR1 and CDR2 (germline): MNHEY, SMNVEV (reference sequence). The CDR3 totals 16 residues. CDR3: CASSLIGVSTNEKLFF. In nucleotides, the CDR3 is TGTGCCAGCAGTTTAATCGGCGTCTCAACTAATGAAAAACTGTTTTTT.

V gene TRBV30 combines with J gene TRBJ1-6; possibly TRBD1 for D (6 bases). V was pared by 5 bases and J by 10 bases, with 12 bases between. Germline CDR1 and CDR2: GTSNPN and SVGIG (reference sequence). This CDR3 contains 12 residues. CDR3 amino acids: CAWHRVGSPLHF. CDR3 DNA: TGTGCCTGGCACAGGGTAGGCTCACCCCTCCACTTT.

This clonotype has a count of ten or more. The gene calls are TRBV28 and TRBJ2-7; D might be TRBD1 (6 bases). CDR1 and CDR2 (germline): MDHEN, SYDVKM. The CDR3 length is 16 residues. V was clipped by 3 bases and J by 7 bases, with 22 bases between them. CDR3 region: CASSFGDLGAEGEQYF. For the CDR3, the DNA is TGTGCCAGCAGTTTTGGGGACCTGGGGGCCGAAGGGGAGCAGTACTTC.

This clonotype was detected only a few times. The chain couples TRBV7-2 to TRBJ2-5; D might be TRBD1 (5 bases). Looked up from germline, CDR1 is SGHTA and CDR2 is FQGNSA. The CDR3 has 15 residues. Trimming stripped 5 bases from V and 3 bases from J, with 16 bases between. Here the CDR3 reads CASSPWTTSEETQYF. The CDR3 DNA is TGTGCCAGCAGCCCCTGGACAACCTCTGAAGAGACCCAGTACTTC.

This clonotype showed up just a few times. The chain carries TRBV29-1 and TRBJ1-5; D uncertain. V gave up 1 base and J gave up 0 bases, with 4 bases separating them. This CDR3 has 13 amino acids. The germline gives CDR1 SQVTM, CDR2 ANQGSEA. CDR3 amino acids: CSVEVGSNQPQHF. The CDR3 bases are TGCAGCGTTGAAGTGGGTAGCAATCAGCCCCAGCATTTT. The whole variable domain, filled in from reference TRBV29-1 and TRBJ1-5, reads SAVISQKPSRDICQRGTSLTIQCQVDSQVTMMFWYRQQPGQSLTLIATANQGSEATYESGFVIDKFPISRPNLTFSTLTVSNMSPEDSSIYLCSVEVGSNQPQHFGDGTRLSIL.

The sample holds many counts of this clonotype. The chain combines TRBV20-1 with TRBJ1-2; D ambiguous. This CDR3 is built from 12 residues. Germline CDR1 and CDR2: DFQATT and SNEGSKA (reference sequence). Trimming cost V 4 bases and J 6 bases, with 12 bases left between them. This chain's CDR3 is CSATEGANGYTF. Written as DNA, the CDR3 is TGCAGTGCTACGGAGGGTGCGAATGGCTACACCTTC.

This chain's CDR3 is CASSQDAGRSNEKLFF. The DNA for the CDR3 is TGCGCCAGCAGCCAAGATGCCGGACGGAGTAATGAAAAACTGTTTTTT. The V gene is TRBV4-3, the J gene TRBJ1-4; no clear D gene. The CDR3 runs 16 residues. V lost 0 bases and J lost 4, with 12 bases in between. Germline CDR1 reads LGHNA; CDR2 reads YSLEER.

This clonotype was seen repeatedly, ten times or more. V gene TRBV11-3 combines with J gene TRBJ2-5, with TRBD2 matching 7 bases. This CDR3 is built from 17 residues. V shed 0 bases, J shed 0 bases, and the junction held 7 bases outside the gene matches. The germline V gene encodes CDR1 SGHNT and CDR2 YENEEA. The CDR3 sequence: CASSLDVTSENQETQYF. In nucleotides, the CDR3 is TGTGCCAGCAGCTTAGATGTTACTAGCGAGAACCAAGAGACCCAGTACTTC.

The gene calls are TRBV6-5 and TRBJ1-2; D remains unclear. The CDR3 totals 14 residues. CDR1 is MNHEY, CDR2 SVGAGI, per germline. V was cut by 2 bases and J by 8 bases, with 15 bases left in between. The CDR3 is CASSYAPGVEGYTF. The CDR3, as DNA: TGTGCCAGCAGTTACGCCCCCGGCGTGGAAGGCTACACCTTC.

This clonotype has at least ten counts. This chain links TRBV19 with TRBJ1-4; D unclear. There are 14 residues in the CDR3. The germline V gene encodes CDR1 LNHDA and CDR2 SQIVND (reference sequence). Trimming pared 3 bases from V and 6 bases from J, leaving 11 bases between. The CDR3 bases are TGTGCCAGTAGTATGAAAGGGAGAGATGAAAAACTGTTTTTT. It encodes CASSMKGRDEKLFF.

The genes are TRBV19 and TRBJ2-3; possible D gene TRBD2, 5 bases. The V end was cut by 7 bases, the J end by 6 bases, with 11 bases between. Germline CDR1 and CDR2: LNHDA and SQIVND (reference sequence). The CDR3 extends over 12 amino acids. CDR3 nucleotide sequence: TGTGCCAGTAACACCGGCGGGGATACGCAGTATTTT. Translating gives CASNTGGDTQYF.

The rearrangement uses TRBV27 and TRBJ2-7, with 9 bases lining up with TRBD1. The CDR3 is 15 amino acids. V lost 6 bases and J lost 6; bases outside the gene matches: 12. Germline V lookup: CDR1 MNHEY, CDR2 SMNVEV (reference sequence). CDR3 bases: TGTGCCAGCAGCATAACTGGACAGGGGATGAGCGAGCAGTACTTC. Its protein product is CASSITGQGMSEQYF.

There are a few counts of this clonotype. The chain recombines TRBV12-3 or TRBV12-4 with TRBJ1-5; D not resolved. V was shortened by 1 base and J by 0 bases, with 7 bases between the two germline ends. The CDR3 runs 15 residues. In DNA form, the CDR3 reads TGTGCCAGCAGTTTAGGGGTTCCTAGCAATCAGCCCCAGCATTTT. This gives the protein CASSLGVPSNQPQHF.

This clonotype is medium-sized within its sample. The chain is built from TRBV28 and TRBJ1-4; D may be TRBD1 (6 bases). The CDR3 loop spans 14 amino acids. Germline-derived CDR1 and CDR2 are MDHEN and SYDVKM. Trimming shortened V by 7 bases and J by 8 bases, and 17 bases separated the two germline ends. CDR3: CASTRQVIGEKLFF. The DNA for the CDR3 is TGTGCCAGCACCAGACAGGTCATAGGGGAAAAACTGTTTTTT.

This clonotype was picked up many times. This sequence joins TRBV27 and TRBJ1-5; a possible D gene is TRBD1 (6 bases). Deletions cut 6 bases from V and 5 bases from J, with 11 bases between. This CDR3 comprises 13 residues. CDR1 and CDR2 (germline): MNHEY, SMNVEV (reference sequence). The CDR3 DNA is TGTGCCAGCAGGAGGGGGGTGGATCAGCCCCAGCATTTT. Its protein product is CASRRGVDQPQHF.

There are many counts of this clonotype. The gene calls are TRBV19 and TRBJ1-4; D uncertain. Germline V gives CDR1 LNHDA, CDR2 SQIVND (reference sequence). The CDR3 contains 14 residues. The V and J ends lost 4 bases and 5 bases respectively, with 11 bases between them. The DNA for the CDR3 is TGTGCCAGTAGTACGTGGGAGGCCAATGAAAAACTGTTTTTT. Encoded protein: CASSTWEANEKLFF. The full variable domain, in which reference TRBV19 and TRBJ1-4 provide the parts outside the CDR3, is DGGITQSPKYLFRKEGQNVTLSCEQNLNHDAMYWYRQDPGQGLRLIYYSQIVNDFQKGDIAEGYSVSREKKESFPLTVTSAQKNPTAFYLCASSTWEANEKLFFGSGTQLSVL.

CDR3 region: CASSLVFRGAGGDTQYF. CDR3 in DNA: TGTGCCAGCAGCTTAGTTTTCCGGGGGGCAGGGGGTGATACGCAGTATTTT. This chain links TRBV11-2 with TRBJ2-3, with D perhaps being TRBD1 or TRBD2 (7 bases each). CDR1 and CDR2 from the germline V gene are SGHAT and FQNNGV. The CDR3 contains 17 residues. Between the trimmed V and J ends, which lost 1 base and 6 bases, there was a span of 20 bases.

This clonotype was detected many times. The chain recombines TRBV24-1 with TRBJ2-2; TRBD2 is a possible D gene (7 bases). The CDR3 extends over 15 amino acids. CDR1 KGHDR and CDR2 SFDVKD come from the germline V gene. Trimming left V 6 bases short and J 2 bases short, with 12 bases between. CDR3 DNA sequence: TGTGCCACCAGTTTGGGAGGGACAAACACCGGGGAGCTGTTTTTT. Its translation: CATSLGGTNTGELFF.

The table lists this clonotype with a few counts. This chain connects TRBV5-1 to TRBJ2-7; possibly TRBD1 or TRBD2 for D (6 bases each). The germline V and J ends were trimmed by 4 bases and 2 bases, with 13 bases remaining between them. CDR3 size: 14 residues. CDR1 is SGHRS, CDR2 YFSETQ, per germline. The CDR3 loop is CASSPEGGTYEQYF. CDR3 in DNA: TGCGCCAGCAGCCCCGAGGGGGGCACCTACGAGCAGTACTTC.

Many counts were recorded for this clonotype. The chain is built from TRBV12-3 or TRBV12-4 and TRBJ2-7; no clear D gene. The CDR3 has 13 residues. Trimming shortened V by 6 bases and J by 7 bases, and 16 bases separated the two germline ends. DNA of the CDR3: TGTGCCAGCAGCCCGCGGACGAGTGGTGAGCAGTACTTC. This gives the protein CASSPRTSGEQYF.

This clonotype has a handful of counts. The J gene is TRBJ2-7, the V gene TRBV20-1, with D possibly TRBD1 on 6 matching bases. CDR3 size: 15 residues. V lost 3 bases, J lost 6 bases, and 21 bases lay in between. CDR1 and CDR2 (germline): DFQATT, SNEGSKA (reference sequence). The CDR3 DNA is TGCAGTGCTAGTCCTTTAACAGGGATAGTTGGCGAGCAGTACTTC. It is translated as CSASPLTGIVGEQYF.

There are a few counts of this clonotype. The V and J genes are TRBV20-1 and TRBJ2-2; 8 bases are a match to TRBD2. The CDR3 extends over 16 amino acids. Germline CDR1 is DFQATT and CDR2 is SNEGSKA (reference sequence). The V and J ends lost 4 bases and 1 base, in that order; junction bases with no gene match: 8. As DNA, the CDR3 is TGCAGTGCTACCCATCGGGAGGGAGGGAACACCGGGGAGCTGTTTTTT. Translation gives CSATHREGGNTGELFF.